A single sample is the source of the 27 T cell receptor beta chains below, sequenced in a study of technical replicates of blood from a handful of donors. The repertoire was sequenced with immunoSEQ multiplex PCR; TCRdb's copy has only in-frame clones and lacks some. The table lists fewer than 80,000 clones, around nine tenths of them singletons. Material: PBMCs. These receptors came from a human donor in good health. Some clones in this sample may be carry-over from other donors' samples.

The rearrangement joins TRBV7-2 to TRBJ1-3; TRBD1 matches at 8 bases. Germline V gene sequence: CDR1 SGHTA, CDR2 FQGNSA. With 3 bases clipped from V and 0 bases from J, the junction kept 1 base outside the gene matches. CDR3 length: 15 amino acids. The CDR3, as DNA: TGTGCCAGCAGCTTGGGGACAGGCTCTGGAAACACCATATATTTT. Residues: CASSLGTGSGNTIYF.

The chain combines TRBV4-2 with TRBJ2-1, with a possible D match to TRBD2 (5 bases). This CDR3 contains 12 residues. CDR1 is LGHNA and CDR2 is YNFKEQ in the germline V gene. Trimming took off 6 bases at V and 10 bases at J, with 13 bases between the two ends. The CDR3 sequence is CASSQRADEQFF. CDR3 in DNA: TGTGCCAGCAGTCAAAGAGCGGACGAGCAGTTCTTC.

The rearrangement joins TRBV18 to TRBJ2-7; TRBD1 matches at 10 bases. With 8 bases clipped from V and 3 bases from J, the junction kept 7 bases outside the gene matches. Germline CDR1 is KGHSH and CDR2 is LQKENI. The CDR3 loop spans 14 amino acids. For the CDR3, the DNA is TGTGCCAGCGTACCCGGGACAGGGGTCTACGAGCAGTACTTC. It yields the protein CASVPGTGVYEQYF.

The chain carries TRBV18 and TRBJ2-2; TRBD1 is a possible D gene (5 bases). Germline V gives CDR1 KGHSH, CDR2 LQKENI. Trimming stripped 0 bases from V and 6 bases from J, with 14 bases between. The CDR3 sequence is 16 residues long. This CDR3 is CASSPPERTTAGELFF. CDR3 sequence (DNA): TGTGCCAGCTCACCACCGGAACGGACAACAGCCGGGGAGCTGTTTTTT.

For this clone: At the DNA level, this CDR3 is encoded by other sequences in the same sample as well. The rearrangement uses TRBV30 and TRBJ1-1; D call uncertain. This CDR3 spans 12 amino acids. The germline V gene encodes CDR1 GTSNPN and CDR2 SVGIG (reference sequence). The germline V and J ends were trimmed by 3 bases and 0 bases, with 5 bases remaining between them. CDR3 nucleotide sequence: TGTGCCTGGAGCCGCGTGAACACTGAAGCTTTCTTT. This sequence encodes CAWSRVNTEAFF.

The chain is built from TRBV7-2 and TRBJ1-2; D may be TRBD1 (5 bases). V was clipped by 3 bases and J by 7 bases, with 18 bases between them. CDR1 is SGHTA, CDR2 FQGNSA, per germline. The CDR3 totals 15 residues. The CDR3 sequence is CASSFRAMGGSGYTF. In DNA, the CDR3 is TGTGCCAGCAGCTTCAGGGCCATGGGGGGGAGTGGCTACACCTTC.

The rearrangement links TRBV27 to TRBJ2-7, with TRBD2 identical over 13 bases. With 6 bases clipped from V and 6 bases from J, the junction kept 11 bases outside the gene matches. Germline CDR1 is MNHEY and CDR2 is SMNVEV (reference sequence). This CDR3 contains 16 residues. CDR3 nucleotides: TGTGCCAGCAGCCCAACCGGGACTAGCGGGGCTCGCGAGCAGTACTTC. Translated, it gives CASSPTGTSGAREQYF.

The rearrangement uses TRBV4-3 and TRBJ2-7; D call uncertain. This CDR3 comprises 14 residues. CDR1 is LGHNA, CDR2 YSLEER, per germline. V was shortened by 0 bases and J by 2 bases, with 8 bases between the two germline ends. The CDR3 spells CASSQEVATYEQYF. The CDR3 region has the DNA TGCGCCAGCAGCCAAGAGGTAGCCACCTACGAGCAGTACTTC.

The V and J genes are TRBV27 and TRBJ2-1, with 16 bases lining up with TRBD2. This CDR3 has 19 residues. J gave up 7 bases and V 7 bases, and 16 bases lay outside the gene matches. Per germline, CDR1 MNHEY and CDR2 SMNVEV (reference sequence). The CDR3 region has the DNA TGTGCCAGCACCGCCGGGACTAGCGGGAGGGCGGGAGTGAGGAATGAGCAGTTCTTC. It encodes CASTAGTSGRAGVRNEQFF.

The rearrangement links TRBV7-2 to TRBJ1-1, with TRBD1 matching over 7 bases. Trimming cost V 7 bases and J 2 bases; bases outside gene matches: 10. The CDR3 is made up of 15 amino acids. Germline V gives CDR1 SGHTA, CDR2 FQGNSA. DNA for the CDR3: TGTGCCAGCAATCGACAGGGATTGGGCAACACTGAAGCTTTCTTT. Residues: CASNRQGLGNTEAFF.

V usage is TRBV6-6 and J usage is TRBJ2-1; D is unresolved. V lost 3 bases to trimming and J lost 5 bases, with 2 bases between them. The CDR3 loop spans 11 amino acids. The germline CDR1 and CDR2 sequences are MNHNY and SVGAGI (reference sequence). This chain's CDR3 is CASSYNNEQFF. CDR3 bases: TGTGCCAGCAGTTATAACAATGAGCAGTTCTTC.

The chain carries TRBV7-8 and TRBJ2-6, with D perhaps TRBD1 (5 bases). This CDR3 has 17 residues. V lost 5 bases and J 1 base, leaving 15 bases between the germline ends. The germline CDR1 and CDR2 sequences are SGHVS and FQNEAQ. This CDR3 reads CASSPAVRASGANVLTF. Here the CDR3 DNA reads TGTGCCAGCAGCCCCGCAGTCAGGGCGTCTGGGGCCAACGTCCTGACTTTC.

This clone appeared many times. The V and J genes are TRBV29-1 and TRBJ2-7; 7 bases line up with TRBD1. V gave up 6 bases and J gave up 2 bases; unmatched junction bases: 16. Germline CDR1 and CDR2: SQVTM and ANQGSEA. The CDR3 sequence is 16 residues long. CDR3 in DNA: TGCAGCGTCACCACTGACTGGGTCCAGGGGGCCTACGAGCAGTACTTC. Amino acid sequence: CSVTTDWVQGAYEQYF.

The J gene is TRBJ2-7, the V gene TRBV5-8; tentatively, D is TRBD2 (6 bases). Trimming removed 4 bases from V and 5 bases from J, with 16 bases in between. The CDR3 runs to 14 residues. Germline assignment: CDR1 SGHTS and CDR2 YDEGEE. CDR3 loop: CASSPWDSADEQYF. The CDR3 DNA reads as TGTGCCAGCAGCCCGTGGGACTCGGCGGACGAGCAGTACTTC. Full variable domain (outside the CDR3, taken from reference TRBV5-8 and TRBJ2-7): EAGVTQSPTHLIKTRGQQATLRCSPISGHTSVYWYQQALGLGLQFLLWYDEGEERNRGNFPPRFSGRQFPNYSSELNVNALELEDSALYLCASSPWDSADEQYFGPGTRLTVT.

This chain joins TRBV19 and TRBJ1-2, with TRBD1 as a possible D gene (5 bases). Trimming shortened V by 4 bases and J by 4 bases, and 10 bases separated the two germline ends. Germline V lookup: CDR1 LNHDA, CDR2 SQIVND (reference sequence). This CDR3 has 13 residues. The CDR3 protein is CASSTQGSYGYTF. The CDR3 nucleotides read TGTGCCAGTAGTACTCAGGGATCCTATGGCTACACCTTC.

The V gene is TRBV18, the J gene TRBJ1-2, with 10 positions matching TRBD1. CDR3 length: 14 amino acids. Losses at the gene ends were 3 bases for V and 6 bases for J; bases not matched to a gene: 4. Germline values: CDR1 KGHSH, CDR2 LQKENI. The CDR3 nucleotides read TGTGCCAGCTCACCCCCGGGACAGGGGAATGGCTACACCTTC. Translated: CASSPPGQGNGYTF.

The chain joins TRBV2 to TRBJ2-3, with TRBD1 matching 9 bases. The CDR3 contains 15 residues. Germline loops: CDR1 SNHLY, CDR2 FYNNEI. V was pared by 7 bases and J by 2 bases, with 7 bases of the junction left unmatched. CDR3 DNA: TGTGCCAGCACCTACTGGACAGGGGCCACAGATACGCAGTATTTT. Its protein is CASTYWTGATDTQYF.

V is TRBV7-3 and J is TRBJ1-1; 10 nucleotides match TRBD1. This CDR3 spans 15 amino acids. The V gene's germline CDR1 is SGHTA and CDR2 FQGTGA. Losses at the gene ends were 8 bases for V and 5 bases for J; bases not matched to a gene: 11. The CDR3 region is CASRRQGAGETEAFF. CDR3 DNA sequence: TGTGCCAGCCGCCGACAGGGGGCCGGGGAGACTGAAGCTTTCTTT.

J is TRBJ1-5 and V is TRBV6-1; TRBD1 matches 8 bases. The germline V gene has CDR1 MNHNS and CDR2 SASEGT. V lost 6 bases and J lost 6; bases outside the gene matches: 7. This CDR3 spans 14 amino acids. CDR3 region: CASRDRAGGQPQHF. CDR3 nucleotide sequence: TGTGCCAGCAGGGACAGGGCGGGCGGTCAGCCCCAGCATTTT.

The CDR3, as DNA: TGTGCCAGCTCACCCTACAGCACAGATACGCAGTATTTT. Its protein is CASSPYSTDTQYF. The gene calls are TRBV18 and TRBJ2-3; D call uncertain. Germline V gene sequence: CDR1 KGHSH, CDR2 LQKENI. Between the trimmed V and J ends, which lost 3 bases and 0 bases, there was a span of 4 bases. CDR3 length: 13 residues.

The chain uses TRBV7-7 and TRBJ2-2, with no clear D. Germline V gene data show CDR1 as SSHAT and CDR2 as FNYEAQ (reference sequence). Trimming pared 5 bases from V and 4 bases from J, leaving 17 bases between. The CDR3 runs 16 residues. As DNA, the CDR3 is TGTGCCAGCAGCCCCCAGACGACCCCGGGCACCGGGGAGCTGTTTTTT. Encoded protein: CASSPQTTPGTGELFF.

This clone has just one count. The gene calls are TRBV27 and TRBJ2-2; no clear D gene. Germline loops: CDR1 MNHEY, CDR2 SMNVEV (reference sequence). Trimming pared 3 bases from V and 7 bases from J, leaving 12 bases between. The CDR3 spans 14 residues. In DNA, the CDR3 is TGTGCCAGCAGTTTGGTGTGGCGACACGGGGAGCTGTTTTTT. Protein product: CASSLVWRHGELFF.

The CDR3 here is CAIRNPNKEETQYF. The CDR3, as DNA: TGTGCCATCAGGAACCCAAACAAAGAAGAGACCCAGTACTTC. This sequence joins TRBV10-3 and TRBJ2-5; no definite D call. From germline, CDR1 is ENHRY and CDR2 SYGVKD. The CDR3 is made up of 14 amino acids. V was pared by 6 bases and J by 3 bases, with 14 bases between.

The chain uses TRBV15 and TRBJ2-6, with a weak D call TRBD2 (7 bases). Germline CDR1 LNHNV, CDR2 YYDKDF (reference sequence). There are 16 residues in the CDR3. V shed 9 bases and J shed 3 bases, with 18 bases lying between them. This CDR3 is CATEGGALVGANVLTF. CDR3 DNA sequence: TGTGCCACGGAGGGGGGGGCGCTGGTTGGGGCCAACGTCCTGACTTTC. Full variable domain (missing parts from reference TRBV15 and TRBJ2-6): DAMVIQNPRYQVTQFGKPVTLSCSQTLNHNVMYWYQQKSSQAPKLLFHYYDKDFNNEADTPDNFQSRRPNTSFCFLDIRSPGLGDTAMYLCATEGGALVGANVLTFGAGSRLTVL.

The chain combines TRBV4-3 with TRBJ2-7, with D unresolved. The CDR3 runs to 12 residues. Trimming left V 0 bases short and J 4 bases short, with 4 bases between. Per germline, CDR1 LGHNA and CDR2 YSLEER. CDR3 region: CASSQDRYEQYF. The CDR3 DNA reads TGCGCCAGCAGCCAAGATCGTTACGAGCAGTACTTC.

The J gene is TRBJ2-1, the V gene TRBV23-1; the D gene is possibly TRBD1 (6 bases). TRBV23-1 falls under the ORF class, with uncertain function. The CDR3 has 15 amino acids. Trimming took off 8 bases at V and 6 bases at J, with 20 bases between the two ends. The chain's CDR3 is CASGGRGHRRNEQFF. CDR3 DNA sequence: TGCGCCAGCGGGGGCCGTGGGCATCGACGCAATGAGCAGTTCTTC.

This clone was detected a few times. This chain joins TRBV5-4 and TRBJ2-5; no definite D call. Germline V lookup: CDR1 SGHNT, CDR2 YYREEE (reference sequence). The CDR3 has 14 amino acids. Between the trimmed V and J ends, which lost 0 bases and 2 bases, there was a span of 8 bases. In DNA form, the CDR3 reads TGTGCCAGCAGCTTGGGACTGGAACAAGAGACCCAGTACTTC. Residues: CASSLGLEQETQYF.